This T cell receptor beta chain appears in the sequencing data of a study of OX40 agonist ivuxolimab in advanced cancers. Study in general: Patients took ivuxolimab, an agonistic anti-OX40 (CD134) antibody. Patients achieving partial responses numbered three: one hepatocellular carcinoma case and two cutaneous melanoma cases. General study findings and limits: At 0.1 to 3.0 mg/kg, clonal expansion of CD4+ and CD8+ blood T cells had occurred by week 6.

The repertoire was sequenced with immunoSEQ multiplex PCR; TCRdb's copy has only in-frame clones and lacks some. The top ten hold less than 11% of the sample, which has approximately 44,000 clones, 80% seen once. As regards this clone: What it binds is not known.

Looked up from germline, CDR1 is LNHDA and CDR2 is SQIVND (reference sequence). This CDR3 comprises 15 residues. After removal of 4 bases from V and 1 base from J, the junction contained 2 bases not matched to a gene. The sequence was obtained from an adult with an advanced solid tumor such as melanoma, head and neck, liver or kidney cancer. V is TRBV19 and J is TRBJ2-5; 11 nucleotides line up with TRBD2. The material was CD4+ or CD8+ T cells sorted from blood, obtained in a trial of the OX40 agonist ivuxolimab. CDR3 in amino acids: CASSKGTSGQETQYF. The CDR3 DNA sequence: TGTGCCAGTAGTAAAGGGACTAGCGGCCAAGAGACCCAGTACTTC. The whole variable domain, filled in from reference TRBV19 and TRBJ2-5, reads DGGITQSPKYLFRKEGQNVTLSCEQNLNHDAMYWYRQDPGQGLRLIYYSQIVNDFQKGDIAEGYSVSREKKESFPLTVTSAQKNPTAFYLCASSKGTSGQETQYFGPGTRLLVL.